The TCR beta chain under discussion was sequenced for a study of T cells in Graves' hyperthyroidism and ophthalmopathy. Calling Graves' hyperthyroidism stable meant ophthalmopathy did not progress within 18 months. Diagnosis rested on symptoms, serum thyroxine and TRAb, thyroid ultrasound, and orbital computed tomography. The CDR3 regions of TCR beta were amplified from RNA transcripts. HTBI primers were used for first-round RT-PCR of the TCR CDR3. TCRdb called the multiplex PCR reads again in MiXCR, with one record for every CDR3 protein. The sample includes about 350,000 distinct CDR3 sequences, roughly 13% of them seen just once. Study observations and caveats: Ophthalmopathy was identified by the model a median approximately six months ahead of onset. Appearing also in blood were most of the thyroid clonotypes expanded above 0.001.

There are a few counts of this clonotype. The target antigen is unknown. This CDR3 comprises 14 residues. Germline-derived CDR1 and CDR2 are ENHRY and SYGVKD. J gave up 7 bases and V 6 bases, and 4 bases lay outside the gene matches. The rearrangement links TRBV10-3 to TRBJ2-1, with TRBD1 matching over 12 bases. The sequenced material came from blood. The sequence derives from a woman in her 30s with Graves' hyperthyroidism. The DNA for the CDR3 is TGTGCCATCAGGCCGGGACAGGGGGCGAATGAGCAGTTCTTC. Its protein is CAIRPGQGANEQFF.